Listed here are 2 T cell receptor beta chains from one sample, sequenced in a study of blood T cell repertoires in COVID-19. The repertoire was sequenced with immunoSEQ multiplex PCR; TCRdb's copy has only in-frame clones and lacks some. There are some 200,000 clones in the sample; 60% to 80% occur only once, and about 25% lies in the top ten. Sequencing input: peripheral blood. The receptors were sampled from an older woman with acute or convalescent COVID-19.

The rearrangement uses TRBV19 and TRBJ1-5; D may be TRBD1 (5 bases). V lost 6 bases, J lost 4 bases, and 16 bases lay in between. The CDR3 has 15 amino acids. Germline lookup yields CDR1 LNHDA and CDR2 SQIVND (reference sequence). DNA of the CDR3: TGTGCCAGTAGCATTGCCCTCGGGGGAAATCAGCCCCAGCATTTT. This translates into CASSIALGGNQPQHF.

V and J are TRBV27 and TRBJ1-1; possibly TRBD1 for D (5 bases). The CDR3 runs 13 residues. Deletions cut 3 bases from V and 3 bases from J, with 8 bases between. CDR1 is MNHEY, CDR2 SMNVEV, per germline (reference sequence). CDR3 region: CASSFGGYTEAFF. The DNA for the CDR3 is TGTGCCAGCAGTTTCGGGGGTTACACTGAAGCTTTCTTT.